The entry below gives a single T cell receptor (beta chain) sequence along with its context. As yet, its antigen is unknown. Other nucleotide sequences in the sample specify the same CDR3. The CDR3 consists of 8 residues. V lost 1 base to trimming and J lost 11 bases, with 2 bases between them. Germline CDR1 is SQVTM and CDR2 is ANQGSEA. This specimen belongs to a study of shared clonotypes between healthy human individuals. At the level of the study: There were three CD4 naive, three CD4 memory, two CD8 naive and one CD8 memory plates per donor.

Replicate PCRs from sorted subsets contained roughly 220 ng DNA, which is around 30,000 T cell genomes. Generated by immunoSEQ multiplex PCR, the TCRdb table keeps only in-frame clones and is missing some. The sample includes 950,000 to 1,300,000 clones, around 76% of them seen just once. Overall study results and limits: Memory subsets generally showed smaller estimated richness than naive subsets did.

Sequencing used memory CD4+ T cells sorted from blood. Stated subset: CD45RA-negative fraction. V gene TRBV29-1 combines with J gene TRBJ1-2; no clear D. The sequence derives from a man in his late teens or twenties in good health. The CDR3 nucleotides are TGCAGCGTTGAAGGGTACACCTTC. Its protein is CSVEGYTF.